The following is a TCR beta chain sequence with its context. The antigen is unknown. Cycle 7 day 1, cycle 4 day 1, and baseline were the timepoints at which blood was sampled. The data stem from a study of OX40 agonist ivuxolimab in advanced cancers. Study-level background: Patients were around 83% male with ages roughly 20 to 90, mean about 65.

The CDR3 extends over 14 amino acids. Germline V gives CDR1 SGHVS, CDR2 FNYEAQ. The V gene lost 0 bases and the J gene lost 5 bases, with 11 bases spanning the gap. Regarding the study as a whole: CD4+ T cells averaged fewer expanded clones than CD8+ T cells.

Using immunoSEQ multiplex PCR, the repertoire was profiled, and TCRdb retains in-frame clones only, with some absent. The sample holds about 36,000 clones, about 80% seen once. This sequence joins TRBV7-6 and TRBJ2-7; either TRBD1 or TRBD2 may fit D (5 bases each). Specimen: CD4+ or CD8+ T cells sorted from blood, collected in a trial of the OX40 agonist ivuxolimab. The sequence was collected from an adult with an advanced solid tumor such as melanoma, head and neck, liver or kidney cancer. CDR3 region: CASSLAGTLDEQYF. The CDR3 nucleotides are TGTGCCAGCAGCTTAGCAGGGACCCTGGACGAGCAGTACTTC. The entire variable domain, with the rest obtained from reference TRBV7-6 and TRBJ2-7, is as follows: GAGVSQSPRYKVTKRGQDVALRCDPISGHVSLYWYRQALGQGPEFLTYFNYEAQQDKSGLPNDRFSAERPEGSISTLTIQRTEQRDSAMYRCASSLAGTLDEQYFGPGTRLTVT.